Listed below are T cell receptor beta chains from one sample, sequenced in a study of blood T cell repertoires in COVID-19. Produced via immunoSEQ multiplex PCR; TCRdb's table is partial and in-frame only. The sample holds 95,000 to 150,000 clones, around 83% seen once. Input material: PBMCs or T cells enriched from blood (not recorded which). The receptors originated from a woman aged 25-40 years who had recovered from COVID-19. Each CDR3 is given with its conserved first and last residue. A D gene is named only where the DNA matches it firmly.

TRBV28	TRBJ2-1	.	CASSLGGLVTYNEQFF
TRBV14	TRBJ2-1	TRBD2	CASSRTSGRLNNEQFF
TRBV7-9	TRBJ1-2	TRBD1	CASSKGQGGTGYTF
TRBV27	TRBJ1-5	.	CASSFGSLGNQPQHF
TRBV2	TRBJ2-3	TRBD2	CASSEFWVLADATDTQYF
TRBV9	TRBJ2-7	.	CASSVVYRETDLYYEQYF
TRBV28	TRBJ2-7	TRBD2	CASSVLAGVRYEQYF
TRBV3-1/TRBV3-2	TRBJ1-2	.	CASSEGLRGYTF
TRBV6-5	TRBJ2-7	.	CASSYSSGWYEQYF
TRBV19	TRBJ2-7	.	CASSPTSSYEQYF
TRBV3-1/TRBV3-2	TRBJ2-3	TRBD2	CASGSGRNSQADTQYF
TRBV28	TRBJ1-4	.	CASSLSSTGNEKLFF
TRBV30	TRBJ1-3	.	CAWSTRSGNTIYF
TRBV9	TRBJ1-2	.	CASSVSALGYYNYGYTF
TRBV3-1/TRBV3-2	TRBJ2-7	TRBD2	CASSRTSGYEQYF
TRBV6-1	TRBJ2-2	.	CASSELARLVGTGELFF
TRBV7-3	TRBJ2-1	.	CASSLTGYRANEQFF
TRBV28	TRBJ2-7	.	CASSPRVPRYEQYF
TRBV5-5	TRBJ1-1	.	CASSLQGDTEAFF
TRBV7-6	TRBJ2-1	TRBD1	CASSLQGAHNEQFF
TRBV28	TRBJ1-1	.	CASSLPLVGGTEAFF
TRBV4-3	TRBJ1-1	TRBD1	CASSLIDRANTEAFF
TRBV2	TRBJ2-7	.	CASSELGAITYEQYF
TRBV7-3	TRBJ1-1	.	CASSLIGGPTEAFF
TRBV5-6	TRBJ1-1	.	CASSRSDSHTEAFF
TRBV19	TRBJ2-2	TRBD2	CASSGLAGTGELFF
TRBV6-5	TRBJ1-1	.	CASGRGDTEAFF
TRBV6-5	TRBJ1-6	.	CASSRSTGKAAPLHF
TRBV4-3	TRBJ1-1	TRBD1	CASSLGTVAEAFF
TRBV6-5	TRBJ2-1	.	CASRVAVGNEQFF
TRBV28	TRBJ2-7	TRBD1	CASKHEGATYEQYF
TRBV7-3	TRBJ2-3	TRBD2	CASSLTTSGSRTDTQYF
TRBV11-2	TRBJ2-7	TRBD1	CASSLRTGEVRF
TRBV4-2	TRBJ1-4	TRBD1	CASSRRGQRNEKLFF
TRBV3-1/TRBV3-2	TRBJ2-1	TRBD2	CASSQVGTSGRGHINEQFF
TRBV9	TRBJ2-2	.	CASSTGGHTSSELFF
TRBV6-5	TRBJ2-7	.	CASSYSRARPNYEQYF
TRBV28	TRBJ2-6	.	CASSEDGLAGSGANVLTF
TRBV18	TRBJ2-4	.	CASSPAAGKNIQYF
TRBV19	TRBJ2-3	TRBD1	CASSIGLTGTVGLSIADTQYF
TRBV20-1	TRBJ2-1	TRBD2	CSASSGNAESNEQFF
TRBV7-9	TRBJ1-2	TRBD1	CASTNPRTGGRNYGYTF
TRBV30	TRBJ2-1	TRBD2	CAWNRLAGNNEQFF
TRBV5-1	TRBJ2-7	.	CASSRGASGSYEQYF
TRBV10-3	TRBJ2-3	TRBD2	CAISGGLAGVNTQYF
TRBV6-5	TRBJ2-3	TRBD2	CASSQLGRSGGQDF
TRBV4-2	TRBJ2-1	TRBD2	CASSQDRGRLAGLNEQFF
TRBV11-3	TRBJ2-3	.	CASSFSRTDTQYF
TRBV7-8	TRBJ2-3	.	CASSPLEGLAMTDTQYF
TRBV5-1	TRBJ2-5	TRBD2	CASRPGTTQETQYF
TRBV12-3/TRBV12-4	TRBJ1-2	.	CASSLTSNYGYTF
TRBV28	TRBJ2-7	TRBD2	CASSYSGSRPYEQYF
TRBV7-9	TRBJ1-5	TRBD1	CASSLDGTGDQPQHF